This T cell receptor (beta chain) was recovered during a study of blood T cell repertoires in COVID-19. Seattle patients were enrolled during active infection and followed longitudinally. The V and J ends lost 2 bases and 5 bases, in that order; junction bases with no gene match: 7. Germline values: CDR1 SGHRS, CDR2 YFSETQ. CDR3 length: 15 amino acids. Methods used by the authors: Amplification from reference gene primers served as the basis for estimated nucleated cell counts. Clones were sequenced by immunoSEQ multiplex PCR, and TCRdb holds only the in-frame ones, with some missing. Clonal size and the V and J genes are those of that table, whereas D and trimming came from the DNA. The data contain roughly 150,000 clones, more than 85% of them singletons.

This sequence originates from a woman of 80 years or more with COVID-19, enrolled during active disease. The V call is TRBV5-1, the J call TRBJ2-5; 9 positions agree with TRBD1. The specimen sequenced was peripheral blood. CDR3: CASSLDTGGKETQYF. CDR3 nucleotides: TGCGCCAGCAGCTTAGACACAGGGGGCAAGGAGACCCAGTACTTC.